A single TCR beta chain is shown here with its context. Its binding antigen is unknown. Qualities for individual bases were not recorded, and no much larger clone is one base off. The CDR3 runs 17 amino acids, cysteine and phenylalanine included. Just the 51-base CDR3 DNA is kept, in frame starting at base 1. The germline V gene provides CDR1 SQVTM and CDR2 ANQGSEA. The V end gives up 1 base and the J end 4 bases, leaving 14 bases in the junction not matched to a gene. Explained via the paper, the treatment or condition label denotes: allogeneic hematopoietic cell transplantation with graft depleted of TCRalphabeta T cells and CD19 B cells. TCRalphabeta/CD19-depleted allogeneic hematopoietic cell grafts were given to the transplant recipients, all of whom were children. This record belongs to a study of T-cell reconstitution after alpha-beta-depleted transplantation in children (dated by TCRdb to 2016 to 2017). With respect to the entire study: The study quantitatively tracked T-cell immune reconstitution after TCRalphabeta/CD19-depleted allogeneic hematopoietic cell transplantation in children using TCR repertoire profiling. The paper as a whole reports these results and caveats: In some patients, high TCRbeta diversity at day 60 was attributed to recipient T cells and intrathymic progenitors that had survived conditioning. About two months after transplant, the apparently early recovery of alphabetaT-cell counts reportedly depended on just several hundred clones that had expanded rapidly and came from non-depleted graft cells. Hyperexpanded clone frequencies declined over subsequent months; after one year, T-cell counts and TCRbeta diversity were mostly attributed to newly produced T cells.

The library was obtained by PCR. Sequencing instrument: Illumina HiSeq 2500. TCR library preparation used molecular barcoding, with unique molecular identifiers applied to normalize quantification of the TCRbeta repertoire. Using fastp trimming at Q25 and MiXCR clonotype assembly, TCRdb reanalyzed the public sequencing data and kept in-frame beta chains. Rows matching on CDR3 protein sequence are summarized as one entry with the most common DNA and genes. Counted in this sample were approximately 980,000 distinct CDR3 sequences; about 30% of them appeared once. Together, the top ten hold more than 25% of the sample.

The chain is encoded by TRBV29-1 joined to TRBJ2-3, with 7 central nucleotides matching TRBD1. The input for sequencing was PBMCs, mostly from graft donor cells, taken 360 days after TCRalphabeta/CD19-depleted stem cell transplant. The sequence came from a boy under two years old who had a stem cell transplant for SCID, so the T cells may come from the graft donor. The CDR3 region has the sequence CSVEGRGLSFRADTQYF. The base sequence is TGCAGCGTTGAAGGCAGGGGGTTGAGTTTTCGGGCAGATACGCAGTATTTT.